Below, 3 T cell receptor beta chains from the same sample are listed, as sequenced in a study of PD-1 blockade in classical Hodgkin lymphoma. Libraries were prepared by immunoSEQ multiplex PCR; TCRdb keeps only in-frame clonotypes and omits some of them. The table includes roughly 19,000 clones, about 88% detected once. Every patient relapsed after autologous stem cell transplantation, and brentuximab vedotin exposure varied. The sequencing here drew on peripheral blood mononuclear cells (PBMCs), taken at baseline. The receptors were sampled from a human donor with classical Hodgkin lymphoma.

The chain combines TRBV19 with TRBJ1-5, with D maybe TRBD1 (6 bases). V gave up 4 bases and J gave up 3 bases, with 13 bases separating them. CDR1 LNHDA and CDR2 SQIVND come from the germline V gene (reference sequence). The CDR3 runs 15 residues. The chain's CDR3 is CASSRGHRNNQPQHF. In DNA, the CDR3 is TGTGCCAGTAGTAGGGGACACCGGAACAATCAGCCCCAGCATTTT.

CDR3 in amino acids: CASSQEGQGKDQQYF. CDR3 nucleotide sequence: TGCGCCAGCAGCCAAGAAGGGCAGGGTAAGGATCAGCAGTACTTC. The chain employs TRBV4-3 and TRBJ2-7; D might be TRBD1 (5 bases). The CDR3 extends over 15 amino acids. Germline CDR1 LGHNA, CDR2 YSLEER. The V end was cut by 0 bases, the J end by 8 bases, with 17 bases between.

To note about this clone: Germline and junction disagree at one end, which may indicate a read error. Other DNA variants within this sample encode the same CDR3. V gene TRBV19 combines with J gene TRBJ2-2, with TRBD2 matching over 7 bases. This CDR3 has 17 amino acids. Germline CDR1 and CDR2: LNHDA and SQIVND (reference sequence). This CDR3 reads CASSMGSAGRNTGELFF. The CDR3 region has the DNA TGTGCCAGTAGTATGGGCTCAGCGGGGAGGAACACCGGGGAGCTGTTCTTT.